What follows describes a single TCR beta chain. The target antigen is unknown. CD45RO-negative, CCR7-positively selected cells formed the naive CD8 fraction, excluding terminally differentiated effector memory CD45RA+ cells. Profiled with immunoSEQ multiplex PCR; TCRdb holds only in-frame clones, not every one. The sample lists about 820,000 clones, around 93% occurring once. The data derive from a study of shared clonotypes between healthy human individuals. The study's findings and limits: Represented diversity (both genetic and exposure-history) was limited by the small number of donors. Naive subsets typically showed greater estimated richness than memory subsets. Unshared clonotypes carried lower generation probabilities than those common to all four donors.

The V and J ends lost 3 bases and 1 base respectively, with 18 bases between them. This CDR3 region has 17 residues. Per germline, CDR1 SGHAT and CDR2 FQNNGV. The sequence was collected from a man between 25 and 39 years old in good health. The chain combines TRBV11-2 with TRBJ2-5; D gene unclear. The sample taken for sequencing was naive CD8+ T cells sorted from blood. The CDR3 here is CASSFGPRRTSQETQYF. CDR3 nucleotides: TGTGCCAGCAGCTTTGGGCCGCGCAGGACCAGCCAAGAGACCCAGTACTTC.